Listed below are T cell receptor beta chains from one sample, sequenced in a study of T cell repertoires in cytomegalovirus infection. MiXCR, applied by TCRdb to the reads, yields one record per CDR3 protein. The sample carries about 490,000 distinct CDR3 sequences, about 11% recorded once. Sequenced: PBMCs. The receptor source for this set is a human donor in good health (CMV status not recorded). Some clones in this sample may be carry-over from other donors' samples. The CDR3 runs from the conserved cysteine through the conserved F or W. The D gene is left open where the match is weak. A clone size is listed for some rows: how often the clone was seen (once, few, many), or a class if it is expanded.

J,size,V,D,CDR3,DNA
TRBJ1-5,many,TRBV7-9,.,CASSGNVGENQPQHF,TGTGCCAGCAGCGGTAACGTGGGAGAAAATCAGCCCCAGCATTTT
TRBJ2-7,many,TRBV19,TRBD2,CASTLGRGSYEQYF,TGTGCCAGTACCCTGGGGAGGGGATCCTACGAGCAGTACTTC
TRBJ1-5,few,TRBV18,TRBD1,CASSPPRPGGNSNQPQHF,TGTGCCAGCTCACCCCCGCGGCCAGGGGGGAATAGCAATCAGCCCCAGCATTTT
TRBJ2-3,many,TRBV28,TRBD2,CASSLYRGGTDTQYF,TGTGCCAGCAGTTTGTACCGGGGGGGCACAGATACGCAGTATTTT
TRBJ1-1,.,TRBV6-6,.,CASIPPGGANTEAFF,TGTGCCAGCATTCCACCGGGCGGAGCGAACACTGAAGCTTTCTTT
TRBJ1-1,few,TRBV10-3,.,CAIREVGEMNTEAFF,TGTGCCATCAGGGAGGTTGGGGAGATGAACACTGAAGCTTTCTTT
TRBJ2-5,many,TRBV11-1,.,CASSSGRRETQYF,TGTGCCAGCAGCTCCGGGCGGCGAGAGACCCAGTACTTC
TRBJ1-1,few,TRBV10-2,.,CASKYGQEDTEAFF,TGCGCCAGCAAATATGGGCAGGAGGACACTGAAGCTTTCTTT
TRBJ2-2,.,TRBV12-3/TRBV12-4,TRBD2,CASRASGKEAAGELFF,TGTGCCAGCAGGGCTAGCGGGAAGGAGGCGGCCGGGGAGCTGTTTTTT
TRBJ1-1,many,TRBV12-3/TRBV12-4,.,CASVYSGHPFGAFF,TGTGCCAGCGTTTATTCAGGGCATCCATTTGGGGCTTTCTTT
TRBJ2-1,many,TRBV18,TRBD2,CASTGLAGANEQFF,TGTGCCAGTACGGGTCTAGCGGGAGCCAATGAGCAGTTCTTC
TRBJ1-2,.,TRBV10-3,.,CAISESKYGRANYGYTF,TGTGCCATCAGTGAGTCGAAGTATGGACGGGCTAACTATGGCTACACCTTC
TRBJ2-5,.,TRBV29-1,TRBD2,CSARVGRGSETQYF,TGCAGCGCCCGCGTGGGGCGGGGGAGTGAGACCCAGTACTTC
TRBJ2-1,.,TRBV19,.,CASSTTWSSYNEQFF,TGTGCCAGTAGTACGACATGGAGCTCCTACAATGAGCAGTTCTTC
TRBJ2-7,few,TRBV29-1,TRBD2,CSVEPTSGSWGEQYF,TGCAGCGTTGAACCGACTAGCGGGAGTTGGGGCGAGCAGTACTTC
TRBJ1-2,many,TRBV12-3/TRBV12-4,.,CASSLSRGGDGYTF,TGTGCCAGCAGTTTATCGAGAGGTGGGGACGGCTACACCTTC
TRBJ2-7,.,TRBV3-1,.,CASSQDGRRQYF,TGTGCCAGCAGCCAAGATGGCAGGCGGCAGTACTTC
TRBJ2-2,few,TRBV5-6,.,CASIPWTSNTGELFF,TGTGCCAGCATCCCATGGACTTCGAACACCGGGGAGCTGTTTTTT
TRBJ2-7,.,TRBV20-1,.,CSARDPLGRPYEQYF,TGCAGTGCTAGAGACCCACTCGGACGGCCCTACGAGCAGTACTTC
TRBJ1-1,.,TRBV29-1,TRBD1,CSVRSSGTGGLPEAFF,TGCAGCGTCCGGTCAAGCGGGACAGGGGGGTTACCTGAAGCTTTCTTT
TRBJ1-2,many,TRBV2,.,CASSEWGSGNIMDYTF,TGTGCCAGCAGTGAATGGGGGTCTGGGAACATTATGGACTACACCTTC
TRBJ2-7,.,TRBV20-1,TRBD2,CSVASGSLYEQYF,TGCAGTGTGGCCAGCGGGAGTCTCTACGAGCAGTACTTC
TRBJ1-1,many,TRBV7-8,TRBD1,CASSLQGAAEAFF,TGTGCCAGCAGCTTACAGGGGGCTGCTGAAGCTTTCTTT
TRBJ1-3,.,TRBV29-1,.,CSVEAGPSGNTIYF,TGCAGCGTTGAGGCAGGACCCTCTGGAAACACCATATATTTT
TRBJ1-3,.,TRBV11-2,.,CASSLGQTLSGNTIHF,TGTGCCAGCAGCTTAGGACAGACCCTCTCTGGAAACACCATACATTTT
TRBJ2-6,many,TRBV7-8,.,CASSLNRLRGMISGANVLTF,TGTGCCAGCAGCTTAAACCGTCTTAGGGGGATGATCTCTGGGGCCAACGTCCTGACTTTC
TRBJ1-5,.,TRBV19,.,CASSTIPLRPQHF,TGTGCCAGTAGTACCATTCCGTTGCGACCCCAGCATTTT
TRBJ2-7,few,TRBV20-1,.,CSARDQGPIYEQYF,TGCAGTGCGAGAGACCAGGGACCAATCTACGAGCAGTACTTC
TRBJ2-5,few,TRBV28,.,CCSAPSPDRGATQYF,TGCTGTTCTGCCCCGAGCCCGGACAGAGGAGCGACCCAGTACTTC
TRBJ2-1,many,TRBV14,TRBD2,CASSPRLAGVSYEQFF,TGTGCCAGCAGCCCCCGACTAGCGGGAGTATCATATGAGCAGTTCTTC
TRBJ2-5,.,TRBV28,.,CASRLAGPNQETQYF,TGTGCCAGCAGGTTAGCAGGGCCCAACCAAGAGACCCAGTACTTC
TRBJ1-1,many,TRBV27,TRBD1,CASSLFKTGDLNTEAFF,TGTGCCAGCAGTTTATTTAAAACAGGGGACCTGAACACTGAAGCTTTCTTT
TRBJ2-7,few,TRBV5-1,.,CASSFEPDGSYEQYF,TGCGCCAGCAGCTTTGAGCCGGACGGATCCTACGAGCAGTACTTC
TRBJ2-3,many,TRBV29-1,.,CSLGGRDKLDTQYF,TGCAGCCTTGGAGGCAGGGATAAATTGGATACGCAGTATTTT
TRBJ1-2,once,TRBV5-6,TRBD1,CASSWDRRFIYGYTF,TGTGCCAGCAGCTGGGACAGGCGTTTTATCTATGGCTACACCTTC
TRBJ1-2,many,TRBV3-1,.,CASSHRDANIGYTF,TGTGCCAGCAGCCACCGGGACGCTAACATTGGCTACACCTTC
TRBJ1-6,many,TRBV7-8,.,CASSPRGRESPLHF,TGTGCCAGCAGCCCACGGGGTAGGGAATCACCCCTCCACTTT
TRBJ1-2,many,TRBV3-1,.,CASSLRTNYGYTF,TGTGCCAGCAGCCTAAGGACTAACTATGGCTACACCTTC
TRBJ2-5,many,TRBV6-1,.,CASRLSGLSNEVAQYF,TGTGCCAGCAGACTCAGTGGACTATCCAACGAAGTGGCCCAGTACTTC
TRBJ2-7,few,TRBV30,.,CAWSVAGYEQYF,TGTGCCTGGAGTGTAGCTGGGTACGAGCAGTACTTC
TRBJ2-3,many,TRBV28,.,CASSSGTLTDTQYF,TGTGCCAGCAGCTCCGGGACTCTCACAGATACGCAGTATTTT
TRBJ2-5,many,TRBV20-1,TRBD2,CSAPAGGTRETQYF,TGCAGTGCCCCAGCGGGGGGCACAAGAGAGACCCAGTACTTC
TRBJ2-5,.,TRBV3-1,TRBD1,CASSQRQGQETQYF,TGTGCCAGCAGCCAGCGACAGGGACAAGAGACCCAGTACTTC
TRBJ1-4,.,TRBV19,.,CATRTRRDEKLFF,TGTGCCACCCGGACACGCAGGGATGAAAAACTGTTTTTT
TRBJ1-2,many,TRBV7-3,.,CASSPTGNSREDGYTF,TGTGCCAGCAGCCCTACAGGGAACTCACGTGAGGATGGCTACACCTTC
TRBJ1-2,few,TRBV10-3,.,CAISERDSGYTF,TGTGCCATCAGTGAAAGGGATAGTGGCTACACCTTC